The subject of this entry is one TCR beta chain. The data belong to a study of shared T cell receptors in the human thymus. Method: immunoSEQ multiplex PCR; TCRdb's copy keeps in-frame clones and lacks some. The top ten hold approximately 0.0097% of the sample, which has about 660,000 clones, approximately 87% seen once. CDR1 and CDR2 from the germline V gene are MDHEN and SYDVKM. The CDR3 is 15 amino acids. The V gene end was trimmed by 6 bases and the J gene end by 1 base; junction bases not matched to a gene: 6. The same sample was also used in a study of human thymus T cells. According to that study: Donation came from healthy Finnish infants having corrective surgery for congenital heart defects. Seemingly biased V and J gene usage marked thymic and blood repertoires. Related research found strongly overlapping thymic repertoires in unrelated individuals.

The genes are TRBV28 and TRBJ2-1; 7 bases fit TRBD1. Sequenced input: thymocytes. This TCR came from a boy under two years old with a congenital heart defect. CDR3 sequence: CASRVPGQSYNEQFF. The CDR3 bases are TGTGCCAGCAGAGTGCCGGGACAGTCCTACAATGAGCAGTTCTTC.